The 10 T cell receptor beta chains below come from one sample, sequenced in a study of T cells in Graves' hyperthyroidism and ophthalmopathy. From RNA transcripts, TCR beta CDR3 regions were amplified. In the first-round RT-PCR of the TCR CDR3, the HTBI primer set was used. TCRdb analysed the multiplex PCR reads with MiXCR anew, one entry per CDR3 protein. The sample consists of 500,000 to 550,000 distinct CDR3 sequences, less than 25% of them appearing once. The sequenced material came from blood. The receptors originated from a man aged 18 to 30 with Graves' hyperthyroidism.

V usage is TRBV19 and J usage is TRBJ2-6, with 8 bases lining up with TRBD1. V lost 6 bases, J lost 2 bases, and 9 bases stayed unmatched. The germline CDR1 and CDR2 sequences are LNHDA and SQIVND (reference sequence). The CDR3 has 17 residues. The CDR3 here is CASSLDRDSPGANVLTF. For the CDR3, the DNA is TGTGCCAGTAGCCTGGACAGGGATAGTCCTGGGGCCAACGTCCTGACTTTC.

This clonotype was found many times. The V gene is TRBV12-5, the J gene TRBJ1-3; possibly TRBD1 for D (5 bases). Trimming removed 8 bases at V and 0 bases at J, with 20 bases between. CDR1 is LGHNT and CDR2 is FRNRAP in the germline V gene. The CDR3 is made up of 17 amino acids. Here the CDR3 DNA reads TGTGCTAGTAGCCTACAGGTGGCGATCCTCTCTGGAAACACCATATATTTT. This gives the protein CASSLQVAILSGNTIYF.

In its sample, this clonotype was seen many times. V usage is TRBV12-5 and J usage is TRBJ1-2, with D possibly being TRBD1 (6 bases). Germline CDR1 and CDR2: LGHNT and FRNRAP. Trimming took off 4 bases at V and 7 bases at J, with 13 bases between the two ends. This CDR3 is built from 13 residues. CDR3 residues: CASGSPGGLGYTF. CDR3 bases: TGTGCTAGTGGTTCCCCGGGGGGCCTTGGCTACACCTTC.

Many counts were recorded for this clonotype. The CDR3 loop reads CASSTGQPEAFF. The CDR3 bases are TGTGCCAGCAGTACGGGACAGCCTGAAGCTTTCTTT. This rearrangement joins TRBV28 to TRBJ1-1; 7 bases fit TRBD1. V shed 5 bases and J 6 bases; nucleotides not matched to a gene: 3. CDR1 is MDHEN, CDR2 SYDVKM, per germline. The CDR3 length is 12 residues.

The genes are TRBV27 and TRBJ1-5; no reliable D call. Deletions cut 10 bases from V and 5 bases from J, with 15 bases between. The germline CDR1 and CDR2 sequences are MNHEY and SMNVEV (reference sequence). This CDR3 comprises 13 residues. CDR3 region: CATASAPDQPQHF. CDR3 sequence (DNA): TGTGCCACCGCCTCGGCCCCGGATCAGCCCCAGCATTTT.

This clonotype appeared a few times. V usage is TRBV15 and J usage is TRBJ2-5; D remains unclear. The CDR3 runs 15 residues. CDR1 is LNHNV, CDR2 YYDKDF, per germline (reference sequence). V lost 1 base and J lost 1, with 10 bases in between. CDR3 sequence: CATSRGLGSQETQYF. CDR3 nucleotide sequence: TGTGCCACCAGCAGAGGCCTGGGCAGCCAAGAGACCCAGTACTTC.

The chain joins TRBV12-3 or TRBV12-4 to TRBJ2-7, with a possible D match to TRBD2 (5 bases). This CDR3 region has 14 residues. V shed 1 base and J shed 3 bases, with 10 bases lying between them. CDR3 coding DNA: TGTGCCAGCAGTTTAGAGCCAACTAGCTACGAGCAGTACTTC. Encoded protein: CASSLEPTSYEQYF.

This clonotype appeared many times. This rearrangement joins TRBV6-1 to TRBJ1-1; no definite D call. V lost 8 bases and J lost 4, with 14 bases in between. Germline lookup yields CDR1 MNHNS and CDR2 SASEGT. The CDR3 extends over 13 amino acids. CDR3 region: CASQDPWGTEAFF. Here the CDR3 DNA reads TGTGCCAGCCAGGACCCCTGGGGCACTGAAGCTTTCTTT.

The V call is TRBV29-1, the J call TRBJ2-7; 9 bases line up with TRBD1. With 8 bases clipped from V and 2 bases from J, the junction kept 7 bases outside the gene matches. Germline CDR1 SQVTM, CDR2 ANQGSEA. CDR3 length: 13 residues. The CDR3 sequence: CSTSGTGTYEQYF. CDR3 nucleotide sequence: TGCAGCACTTCCGGGACAGGGACCTACGAGCAGTACTTC.

The gene calls are TRBV6-5 and TRBJ2-5, with 7 bases lining up with TRBD2. V was pared by 4 bases and J by 5 bases, with 10 bases of the junction left unmatched. The CDR3 sequence is 15 residues long. From germline, CDR1 is MNHEY and CDR2 SVGAGI. The CDR3 DNA follows: TGTGCCAGCAGTTCTCGCGTGGGGGGGACTGAGACCCAGTACTTC. Translation: CASSSRVGGTETQYF.